This T cell receptor (beta chain) is from a study of blood T cells in healthy people across ages. Study details: Capturing about one barcoded beta molecule per two T cells was achieved by template switching.

A sample-barcoded 5' primer and a J-beta primer mix were used in a second PCR of roughly 7 to 11 cycles. Using its own MiXCR run on the 5' RACE reads, TCRdb lists one record per CDR3 protein. This sample yields about 1.6 million distinct CDR3 sequences, of which approximately 32% are seen a single time; 10% to 12% belongs to the top ten. RNA extraction gave at least 5 micrograms of total RNA per sample. General observations from the study: CMV status of donors was unknown, possibly confounding expanded clonotype changes. Diversity estimates from one million T cells were considered underestimates.

To note about this clonotype: Its matching antigen is unknown.

The CDR3 totals 15 residues. Looked up from germline, CDR1 is DFQATT and CDR2 is SNEGSKA (reference sequence). Input material: blood. This clonotype was obtained from a woman between 25 and 40 years old in good health. The chain uses TRBV20-1 and TRBJ2-7, with 10 positions matching TRBD2. The last part of the DNA fits TRBJ2-5 better; the J call may be wrong. CDR3 sequence reads: CSARLAGDLKETQYF. The CDR3, as DNA: TGCAGTGCTAGACTAGCGGGGGATCTTAAAGAGACCCAGTACTTC.